The 5 T cell receptor beta chains presented below share a single source sample, sequenced in a study of blood T cell repertoires in COVID-19. Generated by immunoSEQ multiplex PCR, the TCRdb table keeps only in-frame clones and is missing some. The table records about 180,000 clones, 80% to 90% of them present only once. The sample comprised peripheral blood. These receptors were collected from a human donor with active or convalescent COVID-19. The donor label of this sample is uncertain.

This chain connects TRBV6-1 to TRBJ2-7; perhaps TRBD2 as D (5 bases). The germline V and J ends were trimmed by 1 base and 6 bases, with 16 bases remaining between them. CDR1 is MNHNS, CDR2 SASEGT, per germline. The CDR3 runs to 15 residues. The CDR3 spells CASSEVWYGGGEQYF. The CDR3, as DNA: TGTGCCAGCAGTGAAGTCTGGTATGGAGGAGGCGAGCAGTACTTC.

This chain uses TRBV2 with TRBJ2-7; D gene uncertain. V dropped 6 bases and J dropped 5 bases, with 11 bases sitting between them. In germline, CDR1 is SNHLY, CDR2 FYNNEI. The CDR3 sequence is 12 residues long. The CDR3 loop is CASRLDSDEQYF. Here the CDR3 DNA reads TGTGCCAGCAGGCTAGACTCAGACGAGCAGTACTTC.

This chain uses TRBV3-1 (or the pseudogene TRBV3-2) with TRBJ2-7; TRBD2 matches at 13 bases. The trim removed 4 bases at V and 6 bases at J, leaving 9 bases unmatched. Germline loops: CDR1 LGHDT, CDR2 YNNKEL (reference sequence). CDR3 length: 16 residues. The CDR3 sequence: CASSLRTSGSPREQYF. The DNA for the CDR3 is TGTGCCAGCAGCCTACGGACTAGCGGGAGTCCCCGCGAGCAGTACTTC.

This chain connects TRBV19 to TRBJ2-7; 8 bases are shared with TRBD1. Germline loops: CDR1 LNHDA, CDR2 SQIVND (reference sequence). With V trimmed by 5 bases and J by 5 bases, 11 bases remained unmatched. This CDR3 has 15 residues. Here the CDR3 DNA reads TGTGCCAGTAGTGAACAGACAGGGGATAGCGACGAGCAGTACTTC. Translated, it gives CASSEQTGDSDEQYF.

The genes are TRBV18 and TRBJ2-5; 8 bases fit TRBD1. V lost 3 bases to trimming and J lost 7 bases; unmatched junction nucleotides: 10. The germline CDR1 and CDR2 sequences are KGHSH and LQKENI. The CDR3 loop spans 15 amino acids. The CDR3 sequence: CASSPGTGPKGTQYF. DNA for the CDR3: TGTGCCAGCTCACCCGGGACAGGCCCAAAGGGGACCCAGTACTTC.